This passage covers 3 T cell receptor beta chains from one sample sequenced in a study of T cell changes during pregnancy in multiple sclerosis. Assay used: immunoSEQ multiplex PCR; TCRdb lists only in-frame clones, some missing. This table has about 16,000 clones, roughly 85% appearing once. Sequenced material: CD8+ T cells from peripheral blood mononuclear cells, taken in the first trimester of pregnancy. Receptors were obtained from a female donor with multiple sclerosis, enrolled in a pregnancy study.

The V gene is TRBV5-4, the J gene TRBJ1-1; D gene unclear. Germline V lookup: CDR1 SGHNT, CDR2 YYREEE (reference sequence). The V and J ends lost 2 bases and 1 base respectively, with 3 bases between them. The CDR3 has 12 amino acids. This chain's CDR3 is CASSFRNTEAFF. The CDR3 DNA sequence: TGTGCCAGCAGCTTTCGGAACACTGAAGCTTTCTTT.

The chain combines TRBV27 with TRBJ1-5; TRBD1 might be the D (5 bases). CDR3 length equals 13 residues. Trimming cost V 5 bases and J 7 bases, with 12 bases left between them. The V gene's germline CDR1 is MNHEY and CDR2 SMNVEV (reference sequence). The CDR3 is CASSQGRRQPQHF. DNA of the CDR3: TGTGCCAGCAGTCAGGGTAGACGGCAGCCCCAGCATTTT.

CDR3 bases: TGTGCCACCAGCAGAGATTGGGAGGGGTATGGAAACACCATATATTTT. Its protein is CATSRDWEGYGNTIYF. This chain connects TRBV15 to TRBJ1-3; D might be TRBD1 (5 bases). Germline V gives CDR1 LNHNV, CDR2 YYDKDF (reference sequence). Trimming pared 0 bases from V and 3 bases from J, leaving 12 bases between. The CDR3 runs to 16 residues.